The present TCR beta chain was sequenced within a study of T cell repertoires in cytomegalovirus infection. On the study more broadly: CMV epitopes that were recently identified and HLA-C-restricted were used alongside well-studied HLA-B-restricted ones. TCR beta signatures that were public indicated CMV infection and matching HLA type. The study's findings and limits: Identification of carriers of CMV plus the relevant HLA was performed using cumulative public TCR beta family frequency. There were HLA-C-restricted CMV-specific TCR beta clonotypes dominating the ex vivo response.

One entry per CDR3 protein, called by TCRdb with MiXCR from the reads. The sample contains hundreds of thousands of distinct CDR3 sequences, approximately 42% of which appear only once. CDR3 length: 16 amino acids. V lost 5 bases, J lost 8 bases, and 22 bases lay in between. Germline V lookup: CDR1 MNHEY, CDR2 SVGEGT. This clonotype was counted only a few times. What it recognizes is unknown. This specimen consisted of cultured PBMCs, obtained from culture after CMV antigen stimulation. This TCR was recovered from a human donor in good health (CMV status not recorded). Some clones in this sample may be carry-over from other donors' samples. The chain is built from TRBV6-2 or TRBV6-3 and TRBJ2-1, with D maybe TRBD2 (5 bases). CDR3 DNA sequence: TGTGCCAGCAGTGAAGGCGAAACTAGGGCTTATTATGAGCAGTTCTTC. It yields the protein CASSEGETRAYYEQFF.